The sequence of this T cell receptor (beta chain) was determined in a study of tumor-infiltrating lymphocytes in localized non-small cell lung cancer. Study as a whole: The cohort mixed smokers and never-smokers, several histologies, and some post-neoadjuvant-chemotherapy samples. The study, taken as a whole, reports: Tumor T-cell fraction was not associated with recurrence-free survival. TCRbeta sequencing showed higher T cell infiltration in tumors than uninvolved lung.

The CDR3 extends over 14 amino acids. Germline-derived CDR1 and CDR2 are SEHNR and FQNEAQ (reference sequence). Between the trimmed V and J ends, which lost 1 base and 7 bases, there was a span of 13 bases. Worth noting for this clone: No antigen is known for it.

Method: immunoSEQ multiplex PCR; TCRdb's copy keeps in-frame clones and lacks some. The repertoire holds about 1,500 clones, with 75% to 90% as singletons. The material sequenced was lung tumor tissue. The chain joins TRBV7-9 to TRBJ1-2, with D possibly matching TRBD1 (6 bases). This receptor was taken from a human donor with non-small cell lung cancer. The DNA for the CDR3 is TGTGCCAGCAGCTTAGGCGGCAGGGGATCTGGCTACACCTTC. Residues: CASSLGGRGSGYTF.